This is a list of T cell receptor beta chains from one sample in a study of shared clonotypes between healthy human individuals. Sequencing was performed with immunoSEQ multiplex PCR; in TCRdb, only in-frame clones are kept and a portion is missing. The sample consists of approximately 1.9 million clones, 93% of them appearing once. The sequencing sample was made of naive CD8+ T cells from PBMCs. These receptors originate from a man in his late teens or twenties in good health. Some clones in this sample may be carry-over from other donors' samples. CDR3s include the opening cysteine and the closing phenylalanine or tryptophan. The D gene is left open where the match is weak. A row's size may be missing; if present it is once, few, many or a size class.

>.|TRBV4-1|16|TRBJ1-2|TRBD1
CASSQPKSAGQYGYTF
TGCGCCAGCAGCCAACCCAAGTCGGCGGGACAGTATGGCTACACCTTC
>.|TRBV7-9|14|TRBJ1-3|.
CASSLVYSGNTIYF
TGTGCCAGCAGCTTAGTCTACTCTGGAAACACCATATATTTT
>.|TRBV9|14|TRBJ2-5|.
CASSVRVSKETQYF
TGTGCCAGCAGCGTCCGGGTATCGAAAGAGACCCAGTACTTC
>.|TRBV4-1|13|TRBJ2-7|.
CASSPGLRYEQYF
TGCGCCAGCAGCCCTGGACTAAGGTACGAGCAGTACTTC
>.|TRBV7-9|16|TRBJ2-1|TRBD2
CASSSKLAGSNNEQFF
TGTGCCAGCAGCTCAAAACTAGCGGGGTCAAACAATGAGCAGTTCTTC
>.|TRBV27|15|TRBJ2-7|TRBD2
CASSLGSSGIYEQYF
TGTGCCAGCAGTTTAGGCTCTAGCGGGATCTACGAGCAGTACTTC
>.|TRBV9|15|TRBJ2-7|TRBD2
CASSPSGTNLYEQYF
TGTGCCAGCAGCCCCTCCGGGACTAATCTCTACGAGCAGTACTTC
>.|TRBV27|16|TRBJ2-3|TRBD2
CASTPFAGVSTDTQYF
TGTGCCAGCACCCCCTTTGCGGGGGTAAGCACAGATACGCAGTATTTT
>.|TRBV5-6|18|TRBJ2-3|TRBD2
CASSLDPTLALSTDTQYF
TGTGCCAGCAGCTTGGATCCCACACTAGCGTTAAGCACAGATACGCAGTATTTT
>.|TRBV6-5|14|TRBJ2-7|.
CASSYGTSSYEQYF
TGTGCCAGCAGTTACGGGACTTCTTCCTACGAGCAGTACTTC
>.|TRBV27|16|TRBJ2-1|.
CASSLSREPAYNEQFF
TGTGCCAGCAGTTTATCTCGGGAGCCCGCCTACAATGAGCAGTTCTTC
>.|TRBV5-1|16|TRBJ1-2|.
CASSLGLVGRGYGYTF
TGCGCCAGCAGCTTGGGGCTCGTCGGCAGAGGCTATGGCTACACCTTC
>.|TRBV6-5|13|TRBJ2-3|.
CASSNRVADTQYF
TGTGCCAGCAGTAACAGGGTAGCAGATACGCAGTATTTT
>.|TRBV7-9|19|TRBJ2-5|TRBD2
CASTLWVEREGEVEETQYF
TGTGCCAGCACCCTATGGGTGGAGCGGGAGGGTGAAGTGGAGGAGACCCAGTACTTC
>.|TRBV29-1|15|TRBJ1-2|.
CSAGGGGPINYGYTF
TGCAGCGCCGGGGGGGGCGGACCCATTAACTATGGCTACACCTTC
>.|TRBV29-1|13|TRBJ1-1|.
CSVEGGGGTEAFF
TGCAGCGTTGAAGGAGGGGGGGGCACTGAAGCTTTCTTT
>.|TRBV7-9|19|TRBJ2-2|TRBD1
CASSSTMGQSVANTGELFF
TGTGCCAGCAGCTCAACGATGGGACAGTCAGTCGCGAACACCGGGGAGCTATTTTTT
>.|TRBV2|11|TRBJ1-2|.
CASSDTYDYTF
TGTGCCAGCAGTGATACATATGACTACACCTTC
>once|TRBV2|15|TRBJ1-1|.
CASLGTLHWNTEAFF
TGTGCCAGCTTGGGGACCCTACATTGGAACACTGAAGCTTTCTTT
>.|TRBV27|13|TRBJ2-4|.
CATGTIAKNIQYF
TGTGCCACCGGGACAATAGCCAAAAACATTCAGTACTTC
>.|TRBV27|14|TRBJ2-1|.
CASSLLSPQYEQFF
TGTGCCAGCAGTTTACTGTCGCCCCAGTATGAGCAGTTCTTC
>few|TRBV9|13|TRBJ1-4|.
CASSQGGAEKLFF
TGTGCCAGCAGCCAGGGCGGGGCGGAAAAACTGTTTTTT
>.|TRBV28|15|TRBJ2-7|TRBD1
CASSSPDRVGYEQYF
TGTGCCAGCAGTTCCCCGGACAGGGTGGGCTACGAGCAGTACTTC
>.|TRBV6-5|15|TRBJ2-1|.
CASSYSTSGLLEQFF
TGTGCCAGCAGTTACTCAACCAGCGGGCTTCTTGAGCAGTTCTTC
>.|TRBV18|14|TRBJ2-1|.
CASSRPRESGEQFF
TGTGCCAGCTCACGCCCGCGGGAATCTGGAGAGCAGTTCTTC
>.|TRBV28|14|TRBJ2-5|TRBD1
CASSPTGGQETQYF
TGTGCCAGCAGCCCCACAGGGGGACAAGAGACCCAGTACTTC
>once|TRBV7-9|13|TRBJ1-2|.
CASSSGLVYGYTF
TGTGCCAGCAGCTCAGGGTTGGTCTATGGCTACACCTTC
>.|TRBV4-1|15|TRBJ1-5|TRBD1
CASSQGDRGFQPQHF
TGCGCCAGCAGCCAAGGGGACAGGGGGTTTCAGCCCCAGCATTTT
>.|TRBV27|15|TRBJ2-2|TRBD2
CASTLAGGPAGELFF
TGTGCCAGCACATTAGCGGGAGGGCCGGCCGGGGAGCTGTTTTTT
>.|TRBV9|18|TRBJ2-1|.
CASSVAGRVGGSYNEQFF
TGTGCCAGCAGCGTAGCTGGAAGGGTCGGAGGCTCCTACAATGAGCAGTTCTTC
>.|TRBV5-1|17|TRBJ1-5|.
CASSLAGTTASNQPQHF
TGCGCCAGCAGCTTGGCCGGGACAACCGCTAGCAATCAGCCCCAGCATTTT
>.|TRBV9|14|TRBJ1-3|.
CASSGRVAGNTIYF
TGTGCCAGCAGCGGCAGGGTGGCCGGAAACACCATATATTTT
>.|TRBV6-6|16|TRBJ2-1|TRBD2
CASNPGGGGFYNEQFF
TGTGCCAGCAACCCCGGGGGGGGAGGGTTCTACAATGAGCAGTTCTTC
>.|TRBV11-2|15|TRBJ1-1|.
CASSPPGSLNTEAFF
TGTGCCAGCAGCCCCCCGGGCAGTTTGAACACTGAAGCTTTCTTT
>.|TRBV30|14|TRBJ2-7|.
CAWSVGSEGYEQYF
TGTGCCTGGAGTGTAGGGTCAGAAGGCTACGAGCAGTACTTC
>.|TRBV9|16|TRBJ2-7|.
CASSVFDFGEAYEQYF
TGTGCCAGCAGCGTTTTCGACTTTGGCGAGGCCTACGAGCAGTACTTC
>.|TRBV6-4|15|TRBJ2-3|TRBD2
CATTLSGSSSDTQYF
TGTGCCACCACCCTTAGCGGGAGCAGCTCAGATACGCAGTATTTT
>.|TRBV5-5|14|TRBJ1-5|TRBD1
CASSPIQGAQPQHF
TGTGCCAGCAGCCCGATACAGGGGGCTCAGCCCCAGCATTTT
>.|TRBV4-3|15|TRBJ2-3|.
CASSYSGLAGDTQYF
TGCGCCAGCAGCTATAGTGGGCTAGCAGGAGATACGCAGTATTTT
>.|TRBV6-6|15|TRBJ2-1|.
CASSYDGGVRDEQFF
TGTGCCAGCAGTTACGACGGGGGAGTTAGGGATGAGCAGTTCTTC
>.|TRBV21-1|15|TRBJ2-1|.
CASSNLGQVRNEQFF
TGTGCCAGCAGCAATCTGGGACAGGTCCGGAATGAGCAGTTCTTC
>.|TRBV7-9|15|TRBJ1-2|TRBD1
CASSLGTGGAEGYTF
TGTGCCAGCAGCTTGGGGACAGGGGGCGCTGAGGGCTACACCTTC
>.|TRBV9|14|TRBJ2-3|TRBD2
CASSVTAGDWTQYF
TGTGCCAGCAGCGTAACAGCGGGAGATTGGACGCAGTATTTT
>.|TRBV15|14|TRBJ2-1|.
CATSRALAGPEQFF
TGTGCCACCAGCAGAGCCTTGGCGGGGCCTGAGCAGTTCTTC
>.|TRBV4-1|13|TRBJ2-3|.
CASSPRGTDTQYF
TGCGCCAGCAGCCCCCGGGGCACAGATACGCAGTATTTT
>.|TRBV7-8|14|TRBJ1-1|.
CASTRYVGGPEAFF
TGTGCCAGCACCCGGTATGTGGGGGGACCCGAGGCTTTCTTT
>.|TRBV11-2|17|TRBJ2-1|.
CASSLRVGTVSYNEQFF
TGTGCCAGCAGCCTTCGAGTCGGGACGGTCTCCTACAATGAGCAGTTCTTC
>.|TRBV7-9|14|TRBJ1-2|.
CASTSNTGNYGYTF
TGTGCCAGCACCTCTAACACAGGGAACTATGGCTACACCTTC
>once|TRBV28|15|TRBJ1-5|TRBD1
CASSLGTGSNQPQHF
TGTGCCAGCAGTTTAGGGACAGGAAGCAATCAGCCCCAGCATTTT
>.|TRBV6-1|16|TRBJ1-3|.
CASSEQGRGPGNTIYF
TGTGCCAGCAGTGAACAGGGCCGGGGGCCTGGAAACACCATATATTTT
>.|TRBV7-3|16|TRBJ2-1|TRBD2
CASSSKRDPSYNEQFF
TGTGCCAGCAGCTCTAAGCGGGATCCTTCCTACAATGAGCAGTTCTTC
>.|TRBV9|16|TRBJ2-4|TRBD2
CASSVDGGSAKNIQYF
TGTGCCAGCAGCGTAGACGGCGGGAGTGCCAAAAACATTCAGTACTTC
>.|TRBV5-4|15|TRBJ2-5|.
CASSGLTGQQETQYF
TGTGCCAGCAGCGGTCTAACAGGTCAACAAGAGACCCAGTACTTC
>.|TRBV2|14|TRBJ1-1|TRBD1
CASRAGTESTEAFF
TGTGCCAGCAGAGCCGGGACAGAGTCCACTGAAGCTTTCTTT
>.|TRBV9|18|TRBJ2-1|.
CASSVGDRLSFSYNEQFF
TGTGCCAGCAGCGTAGGAGACCGTCTGTCGTTCTCCTACAATGAGCAGTTCTTC
>.|TRBV6-1|14|TRBJ2-1|.
CASSEGSGQNEQFF
TGTGCCAGCAGTGAAGGATCCGGACAGAATGAGCAGTTCTTC
>.|TRBV28|17|TRBJ2-1|.
CASSLGYLEGTYNEQFF
TGTGCCAGCAGTTTAGGCTATTTGGAAGGAACCTACAATGAGCAGTTCTTC
>.|TRBV11-2|14|TRBJ1-4|.
CASSFQLTNEKLFF
TGTGCCAGCAGCTTTCAACTGACTAATGAAAAACTGTTTTTT